What follows describes a single TCR beta chain. Sequencing was performed with immunoSEQ multiplex PCR; in TCRdb, only in-frame clones are kept and a portion is missing. The table records around 450,000 clones, roughly 90% of them present only once. Treatment given: 15 to 20 received Ad26.COV2.S at low or high dose, single or two shots; 5 received placebo; per-sample allocation not given. Collection of samples fell on day 63 after the first vaccine or placebo injection. The sample came from a Boston adult aged 18-55 years. The data were taken from a study of Ad26.COV2.S vaccination and SARS-CoV-2 variants. This CDR3 region has 14 residues. The V end lost 3 bases, the J end lost 5 bases, and 13 bases lay between the germline ends. Germline assignment: CDR1 SQVTM and CDR2 ANQGSEA.

This sequence joins TRBV29-1 and TRBJ2-2; D might be TRBD1 (8 bases). This receptor was identified in a person aged 18-60 years who received the Ad26.COV2.S COVID-19 vaccine or a placebo. This specimen consisted of peripheral blood, obtained in a trial of Ad26.COV2.S vaccine versus placebo. This CDR3 reads CSVDGQGGTGELFF. Here the CDR3 DNA reads TGCAGCGTTGATGGACAGGGAGGGACCGGGGAGCTGTTTTTT.